The clone carrying this TCR beta chain was recorded at least ten times. Its antigen is currently unknown. cDNA was made from 400 to 500 ng RNA using alpha and beta constant primers. Separate chain-specific third strand synthesis with multiplexing indices produced the alpha and beta libraries. TCRdb processed the 5' RACE reads anew with MiXCR; each CDR3 protein has one entry. The sample contains fewer than 20,000 distinct CDR3 sequences, approximately 9.1% of which appear only once. The data were taken from a study of HIV-infected patients and healthy controls. Whole blood was used without fractionation, so all unsorted peripheral T cells were included. This CDR3 region has 12 residues. Unmatched junction bases numbered 5, after V lost 6 bases and J lost 10 bases. Regarding the study as a whole: Apparent post-therapy Gini recovery among HIV-infected patients was not reproduced with size-matched repertoires. CDR3 sharing between individuals was lower in HIV-infected patients than in healthy controls.

The gene calls are TRBV12-3 or TRBV12-4 and TRBJ2-1; TRBD1 agrees at 8 bases. The TCR was taken from an adult in good health. Sequencing used blood. The DNA for the CDR3 is TGTGCCAGCAGAGGACAGGGCGTCGAGCAGTTCTTC. It encodes CASRGQGVEQFF.